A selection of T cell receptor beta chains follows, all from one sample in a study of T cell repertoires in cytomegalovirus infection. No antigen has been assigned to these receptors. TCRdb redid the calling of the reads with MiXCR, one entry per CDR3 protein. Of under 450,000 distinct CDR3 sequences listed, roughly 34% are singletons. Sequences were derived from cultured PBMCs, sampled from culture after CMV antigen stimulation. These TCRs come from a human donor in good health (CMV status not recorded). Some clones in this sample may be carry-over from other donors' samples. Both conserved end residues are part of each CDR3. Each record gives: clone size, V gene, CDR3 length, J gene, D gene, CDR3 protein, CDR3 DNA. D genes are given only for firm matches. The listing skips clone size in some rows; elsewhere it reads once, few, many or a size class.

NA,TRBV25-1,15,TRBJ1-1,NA,CASSDPQGAGAEAFF,TGTGCCAGCAGTGATCCTCAGGGCGCTGGCGCTGAAGCTTTCTTT
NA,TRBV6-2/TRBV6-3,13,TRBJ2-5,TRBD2,CASEASGEETQYF,TGTGCCAGCGAGGCTAGCGGTGAAGAGACCCAGTACTTC
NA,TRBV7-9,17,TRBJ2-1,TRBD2,CASSYRLAGTLYNEQFF,TGTGCCAGCAGCTACCGACTAGCAGGGACGCTCTACAATGAGCAGTTCTTC
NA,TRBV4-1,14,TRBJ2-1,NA,CASSQSPLGSEQFF,TGCGCCAGCAGCCAAAGCCCCCTGGGCTCTGAGCAGTTCTTC
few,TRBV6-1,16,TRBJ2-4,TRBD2,CASATGLEWAKNIQYF,TGTGCCAGCGCCACGGGACTAGAATGGGCCAAAAACATTCAGTACTTC
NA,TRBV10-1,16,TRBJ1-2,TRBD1,CARYHGQGALDYGYTF,TGCGCCAGGTACCATGGACAGGGGGCCCTTGACTATGGCTACACCTTC
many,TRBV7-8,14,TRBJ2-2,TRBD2,CASSLATSPGELFF,TGTGCCAGCAGCTTAGCGACTAGCCCCGGGGAGCTGTTTTTT
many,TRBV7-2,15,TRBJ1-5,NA,CASSLAVRSNQPQHF,TGTGCCAGCAGCTTAGCGGTTCGTAGCAATCAGCCCCAGCATTTT
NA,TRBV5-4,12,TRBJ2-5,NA,CASSNSGETQYF,TGTGCCAGCAGCAATAGCGGTGAGACCCAGTACTTC
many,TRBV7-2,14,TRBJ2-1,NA,CASSLVGGSDEQFF,TGTGCCAGCAGCTTAGTTGGTGGGAGCGATGAGCAGTTCTTC
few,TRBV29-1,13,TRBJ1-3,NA,CSVWDGSGNTIYF,TGCAGCGTTTGGGACGGCTCTGGAAACACCATATATTTT
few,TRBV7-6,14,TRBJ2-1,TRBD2,CASSLVRGGNEQFF,TGTGCCAGCAGCTTAGTCCGGGGGGGCAATGAGCAGTTCTTC
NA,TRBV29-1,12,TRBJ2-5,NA,CSVGARRETQYF,TGCAGCGTTGGTGCCAGGAGAGAGACCCAGTACTTC
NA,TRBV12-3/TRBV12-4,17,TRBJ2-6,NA,CASSPPGVSAGANVLTF,TGTGCCAGCAGTCCCCCTGGAGTATCAGCTGGGGCCAACGTCCTGACTTTC
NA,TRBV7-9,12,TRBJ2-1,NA,CASSLRNNEQFF,TGTGCCAGCAGCTTAAGAAATAATGAGCAGTTCTTC
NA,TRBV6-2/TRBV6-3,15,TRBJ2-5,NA,CASSPPNRRQETQYF,TGTGCCAGCAGTCCCCCCAACAGGAGACAAGAGACCCAGTACTTC
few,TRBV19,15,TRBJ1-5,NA,CASSITSTSNQPQHF,TGTGCCAGTAGTATTACCTCAACTTCCAATCAGCCCCAGCATTTT
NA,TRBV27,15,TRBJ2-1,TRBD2,CASSLTSGSVGEQFF,TGTGCCAGCAGTTTGACTAGCGGGAGTGTTGGTGAGCAGTTCTTC
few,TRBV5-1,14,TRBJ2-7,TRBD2,CASSSGLAASEQYF,TGCGCCAGCAGCTCGGGACTAGCGGCATCCGAGCAGTACTTC
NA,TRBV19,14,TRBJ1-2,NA,CASSIQGDNYGYTF,TGTGCCAGTAGTATACAAGGAGACAACTATGGCTACACCTTC
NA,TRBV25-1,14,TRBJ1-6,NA,CASSSGQYNSPLHF,TGTGCCAGCAGTTCAGGACAGTATAATTCACCCCTCCACTTT
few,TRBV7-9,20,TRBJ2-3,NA,CASSLGLLRLEVVSTDTQYF,TGTGCCAGCAGCTTAGGCCTTTTGCGACTGGAGGTCGTTAGCACAGATACGCAGTATTTT
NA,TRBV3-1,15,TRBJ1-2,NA,CASSHGGRDGYGYTF,TGTGCCAGCAGCCATGGTGGGCGGGATGGCTATGGCTACACCTTC
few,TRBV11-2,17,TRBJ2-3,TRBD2,CASSLSYGGRSLDTQYF,TGTGCCAGCAGCTTAAGCTACGGCGGGAGAAGTTTAGATACGCAGTATTTT
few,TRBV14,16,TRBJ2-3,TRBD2,CASSQGAGGPGDTQYF,TGTGCCAGCAGCCAAGGTGCGGGAGGGCCGGGAGATACGCAGTATTTT
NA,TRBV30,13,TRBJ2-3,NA,CAWSRGSTDTQYF,TGTGCCTGGAGTCGTGGTAGCACAGATACGCAGTATTTT
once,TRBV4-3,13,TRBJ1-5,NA,CASSQDGTTSQHF,TGCGCCAGCAGCCAAGATGGAACGACGTCCCAGCATTTT
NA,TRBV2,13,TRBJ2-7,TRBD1,CASLPRGRREQYF,TGTGCCAGCTTACCTAGGGGGCGCCGAGAGCAGTACTTC
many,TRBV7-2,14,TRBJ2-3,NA,CASSFPLDADTQYF,TGTGCCAGCAGCTTTCCACTAGATGCAGATACGCAGTATTTT
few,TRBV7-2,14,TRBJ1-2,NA,CASSLGGTVYGYTF,TGTGCCAGCAGCTTAGGCGGGACCGTCTATGGCTACACCTTC
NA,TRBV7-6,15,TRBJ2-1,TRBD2,CASSFFREEWNEQFF,TGTGCCAGCAGCTTTTTTCGGGAGGAATGGAATGAGCAGTTCTTC
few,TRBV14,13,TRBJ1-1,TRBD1,CASSQLMTGTAFF,TGTGCCAGCAGCCAATTAATGACAGGGACGGCTTTCTTT
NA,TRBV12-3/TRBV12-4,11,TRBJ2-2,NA,CASSFHGELFF,TGTGCCAGCAGTTTCCACGGGGAGCTGTTTTTT
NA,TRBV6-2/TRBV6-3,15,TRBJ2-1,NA,CASSSILAGHNEQFF,TGTGCCAGCAGTTCCATTCTAGCCGGCCACAATGAGCAGTTCTTC
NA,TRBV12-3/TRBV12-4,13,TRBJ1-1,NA,CASSFELGTEAFF,TGTGCCAGCAGTTTTGAGTTGGGGACTGAAGCTTTCTTT
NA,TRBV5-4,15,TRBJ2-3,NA,CASSPGWGATDTQYF,TGTGCCAGCAGCCCGGGGTGGGGGGCCACAGATACGCAGTATTTT
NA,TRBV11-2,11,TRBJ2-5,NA,CASSLTGERYF,TGTGCCAGCAGCTTGACAGGCGAACGGTACTTC
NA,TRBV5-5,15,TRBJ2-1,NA,CASVQGIWDYNEQFF,TGTGCCAGCGTCCAGGGTATATGGGATTACAATGAGCAGTTCTTC
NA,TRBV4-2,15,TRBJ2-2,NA,CASSQDRGATGELFF,TGTGCCAGCAGCCAAGATCGCGGGGCCACCGGGGAGCTGTTTTTT
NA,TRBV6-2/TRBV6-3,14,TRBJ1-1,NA,CASSYLTDNTEAFF,TGTGCCAGCAGTTACTTGACAGATAACACTGAAGCTTTCTTT
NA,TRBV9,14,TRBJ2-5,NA,CASSVVPSQETQYF,TGTGCCAGCAGCGTAGTACCGAGCCAAGAGACCCAGTACTTC
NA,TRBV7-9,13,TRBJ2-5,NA,CASSLDIQETQYF,TGTGCCAGCAGCTTAGACATCCAAGAGACCCAGTACTTC
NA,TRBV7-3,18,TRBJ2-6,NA,CASSRGTATQSGANVLTF,TGTGCCAGCAGCCGGGGGACAGCAACCCAATCTGGGGCCAACGTCCTGACTTTC
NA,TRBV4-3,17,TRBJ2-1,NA,CASSPKSKGHIFNEQFF,TGCGCCAGCAGCCCCAAGTCAAAGGGCCACATATTCAATGAGCAGTTCTTC
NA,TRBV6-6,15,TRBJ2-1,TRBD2,CASSYQGGRDNEQFF,TGTGCCAGCAGTTACCAGGGTGGGAGGGACAATGAGCAGTTCTTC
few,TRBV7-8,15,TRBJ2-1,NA,CASSLALATGNEQFF,TGTGCCAGCAGCTTAGCGTTGGCTACAGGAAATGAGCAGTTCTTC
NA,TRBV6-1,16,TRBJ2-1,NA,CASTIRVEPAYNEQFF,TGTGCCAGCACTATAAGGGTGGAGCCGGCGTACAATGAGCAGTTCTTC
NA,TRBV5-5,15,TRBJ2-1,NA,CASSHPGRRYNEQFF,TGTGCCAGCAGCCATCCGGGACGAAGGTACAATGAGCAGTTCTTC
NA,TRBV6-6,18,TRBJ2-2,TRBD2,CASSYSFALAGGTGELFF,TGTGCCAGCAGTTACTCATTCGCCCTAGCGGGAGGTACCGGGGAGCTGTTTTTT
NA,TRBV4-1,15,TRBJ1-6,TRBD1,CASSYGQGGNSPLHF,TGCGCCAGCAGCTATGGACAGGGTGGGAATTCACCCCTCCACTTT
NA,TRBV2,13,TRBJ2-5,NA,CASSPRARETQYF,TGTGCCAGCAGCCCCCGCGCCCGTGAGACCCAGTACTTC
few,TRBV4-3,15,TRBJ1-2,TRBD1,CASSQEDRANYGYTF,TGCGCCAGCAGCCAGGAGGACAGGGCCAACTATGGCTACACCTTC
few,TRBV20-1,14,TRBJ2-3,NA,CSARDQQGTDTQYF,TGCAGTGCTAGAGATCAGCAGGGCACAGATACGCAGTATTTT
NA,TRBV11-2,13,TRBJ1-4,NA,CASSAQTPEKLFF,TGTGCCAGCAGCGCCCAGACACCTGAAAAACTGTTTTTT
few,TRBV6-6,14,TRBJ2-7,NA,CASSYNRDNYEQYF,TGTGCCAGCAGTTACAACCGGGACAACTACGAGCAGTACTTC
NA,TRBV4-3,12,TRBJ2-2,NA,CASSQDPGELFF,TGCGCCAGCAGCCAAGACCCCGGGGAGCTGTTTTTT
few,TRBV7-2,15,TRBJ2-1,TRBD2,CASSSSGLAGVVEFF,TGTGCCAGCAGCTCATCGGGACTAGCGGGAGTCGTTGAGTTCTTC